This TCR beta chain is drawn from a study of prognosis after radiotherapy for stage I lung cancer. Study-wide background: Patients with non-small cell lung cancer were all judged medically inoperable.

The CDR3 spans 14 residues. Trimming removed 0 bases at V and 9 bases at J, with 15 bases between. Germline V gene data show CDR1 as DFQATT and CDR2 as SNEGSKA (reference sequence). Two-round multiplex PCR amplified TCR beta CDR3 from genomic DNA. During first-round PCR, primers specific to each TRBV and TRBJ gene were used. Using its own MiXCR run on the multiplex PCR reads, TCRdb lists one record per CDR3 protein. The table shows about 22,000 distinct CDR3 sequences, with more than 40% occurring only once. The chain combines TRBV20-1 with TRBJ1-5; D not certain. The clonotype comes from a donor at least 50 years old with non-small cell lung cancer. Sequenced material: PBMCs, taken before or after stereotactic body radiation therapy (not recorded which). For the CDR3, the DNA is TGCAGTGCTAGAGATGTGCAGGTGGCCGGGCCCCAGCATTTT. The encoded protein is CSARDVQVAGPQHF.